This T cell receptor beta chain came from a study of T-cell reconstitution after alpha-beta-depleted transplantation in children (dated by TCRdb to between 2015 and 2016). Context from the whole study: T-cell immune reconstitution after TCRalphabeta/CD19-depleted allogeneic hematopoietic cell transplantation in children was quantitatively tracked in the study by means of TCR repertoire profiling. The research as a whole found: In some patients, the high TCRbeta diversity seen at day 60 was put down to recipient T cells and intrathymic progenitors that had survived conditioning. The apparently early recovery of alphabetaT-cell counts about two months after transplant reportedly depended on only several hundred rapidly expanded clones that came from non-depleted graft cells. The frequencies of hyperexpanded clones fell over the following months, and after one year, T-cell counts and TCRbeta diversity were mostly attributed to newly produced T cells.

About this clonotype itself: No antigen is known for it. No quality values exist for individual bases; no much larger clone is one base distant.

Spanning cysteine to phenylalanine, the CDR3 consists of 13 amino acids. Only the CDR3 part of the read is kept: 39 bases, read in frame from the first base. CDR1 and CDR2 are drawn from the germline V gene: SGHRS, YFSETQ. Here V drops 2 bases and J drops 4 bases, and the junction holds 2 bases not matched to any gene. Library preparation used PCR. TCRdb lists the instrument as Illumina HiSeq 2500. Molecular barcoding was employed in the preparation of TCR libraries, with unique molecular identifiers being used to normalize TCRbeta repertoire quantification. In TCRdb, the public reads were trimmed at Q25 with fastp and aligned with MiXCR, with productive beta chains retained. Rows with a matching CDR3 protein are joined into one entry that keeps the most common DNA and genes. The sample table records about 58,000 distinct CDR3 sequences; 44% of these occur just once. 95% to 98% of the sample rests with the top ten.

In the paper's terms, the treatment or condition label means: allogeneic hematopoietic cell transplantation with graft depleted of TCRalphabeta T cells and CD19 B cells. The children who served as transplant recipients had been given grafts of TCRalphabeta/CD19-depleted allogeneic hematopoietic cells. The source is a male patient younger than 18 who had a stem cell transplant for acute lymphoblastic leukemia, so the T cells may come from the graft donor. The V and J genes are TRBV5-1 and TRBJ2-7, with 8 bases in between that match TRBD1. This specimen was PBMCs, mostly from graft donor cells, taken 360 days after TCRalphabeta/CD19-depleted stem cell transplant. DNA sequence: TGCGCCAGCAGCTTCAACAGGGGGTACGAGCAGTACTTC. This translates into CASSFNRGYEQYF.